These 7 T cell receptor beta chains came from one sample sequenced in a study of Graves' ophthalmopathy and Graves' hyperthyroidism. RNA transcripts provided the template for amplifying TCR beta CDR3 regions. Amplification began with first-round RT-PCR using HTBI primers, then second-round multiplex PCR was performed. TCRdb ran MiXCR on the multiplex PCR reads and lists one entry per CDR3 protein. The data contain 400,000 or so distinct CDR3 sequences, about a sixth of them singletons. The sequencing sample was made of peripheral blood. The receptors were sampled from an adult woman with stable Graves' hyperthyroidism.

This clonotype was found many times. The chain joins TRBV12-3 or TRBV12-4 to TRBJ1-5; no definite D call. Trimming left V 2 bases short and J 5 bases short, with 7 bases between. The CDR3 totals 13 residues. As DNA, the CDR3 is TGTGCCAGCAGTTTACGGAAAGATCAGCCCCAGCATTTT. Encoded protein: CASSLRKDQPQHF.

In its sample, this clonotype was seen many times. The chain joins TRBV28 to TRBJ1-5; maybe TRBD1 (5 bases). CDR3 length equals 14 residues. Germline assignment: CDR1 MDHEN and CDR2 SYDVKM. Trimming pared 5 bases from V and 1 base from J, leaving 9 bases between. CDR3: CASSTRGSNQPQHF. The CDR3, as DNA: TGTGCCAGCAGTACCCGGGGGAGCAATCAGCCCCAGCATTTT.

This clonotype was detected a few times. This may be a read error, as it is one base from a much larger clone. This chain uses TRBV30 with TRBJ2-7, with 11 bases matching TRBD2. In germline, CDR1 is GTSNPN, CDR2 SVGIG (reference sequence). This CDR3 has 15 amino acids. The CDR3 nucleotides are TGTGCCTGGAGTGTACTAGCGGGAGTACCCTACGGGCAGTACTTC. Its translation is CAWSVLAGVPYGQYF.

This clonotype was observed a few times. This chain links TRBV20-1 with TRBJ2-2, with TRBD2 as a possible D gene (6 bases). V gave up 0 bases and J gave up 7 bases, with 15 bases separating them. Germline V gives CDR1 DFQATT, CDR2 SNEGSKA (reference sequence). CDR3 length: 15 amino acids. CDR3 DNA sequence: TGCAGTGCTAGAGATCTGGGGGGAAAGAACGGGGAGCTGTTTTTT. Its translation is CSARDLGGKNGELFF.

This clonotype was detected many times. The gene calls are TRBV11-2 and TRBJ2-7; 8 bases map to TRBD2. Germline V lookup: CDR1 SGHAT, CDR2 FQNNGV. The junction had 5 bases not matched to a gene; V was cut back by 5 bases and J by 2 bases. This CDR3 region has 14 residues. CDR3: CASSHTSGPYEQYF. The CDR3 DNA follows: TGTGCCAGCAGCCACACTAGCGGCCCCTACGAGCAGTACTTC.

The chain has TRBV25-1 and TRBJ1-6, with TRBD1 matching 7 bases. V lost 1 base, J lost 8 bases, and 8 bases stayed unmatched. Germline V gives CDR1 MGHDK, CDR2 SYGVNS. This CDR3 contains 16 residues. The CDR3 protein is CASSESAGGFDSPLHF. For the CDR3, the DNA is TGTGCCAGCAGTGAATCGGCAGGGGGATTCGATTCACCCCTCCACTTT.

This clonotype has ten or more counts. The chain joins TRBV4-1 to TRBJ1-5, with D perhaps matching TRBD1 (6 bases). Trimming stripped 5 bases from V and 2 bases from J, with 13 bases between. The CDR3 totals 15 residues. Germline loops: CDR1 MGHRA, CDR2 YSYEKL. CDR3 sequence (DNA): TGCGCCAGCAGCTCTCTACAGGGTGGCAATCAGCCCCAGCATTTT. Translating it yields CASSSLQGGNQPQHF.